The rows below give T cell receptor beta chains drawn from one sample of a study of human T cells and chemical hapten exposure. TCRdb reprocessed the RACE reads with MiXCR, giving one entry per CDR3 protein. The repertoire holds over 85,000 distinct CDR3 sequences, with about 10% as singletons. Sequenced material: whole blood, taken in connection with sensitization to the hapten diphenylcyclopropenone (DPC). The receptor source for this set is a woman between 55 and 75 years old with alopecia areata. Some clones in this sample may be carry-over from other donors' samples. Each CDR3 is given with its conserved first and last residue. A D gene is named only where the DNA matches it firmly. Clone size is given for some rows only: seen once, a few or many times, or a class if the clone is expanded.

d_call	v_call	clone_size	j_call	cdr3_nt	cdr3_aa
.	TRBV19	many	TRBJ2-2	TGTGCCAGTAGTATACTAGGGGGGCGACAGAACACCGGGGAGCTGTTTTTT	CASSILGGRQNTGELFF
.	TRBV10-3	few	TRBJ1-2	TGTGCCATCAGTGCCCAGGACCGAGCTTACTATGGCTACACCTTC	CAISAQDRAYYGYTF
.	TRBV6-2/TRBV6-3	.	TRBJ1-5	TGTGCCAGTAAACGGGACCACAATCAGCCCCAGCATTTT	CASKRDHNQPQHF
.	TRBV6-6	many	TRBJ1-2	TGTGCCAGCACCATTTCCGACTATGGCTACACCTTC	CASTISDYGYTF
TRBD1	TRBV5-1	.	TRBJ2-3	TGCGCCAGCAGCCGAGAGGGACAGCCCACAGATACGCAGTATTTT	CASSREGQPTDTQYF
.	TRBV29-1	few	TRBJ1-2	TGCAGCGTGCCCACAGGTTGGGGTGGCTACACCTTC	CSVPTGWGGYTF
.	TRBV6-6	many	TRBJ1-1	TGTGCCAGCAGTCGGACCGCCGGAGGCGTTGGGCACACTGAAGCTTTCTTT	CASSRTAGGVGHTEAFF
TRBD2	TRBV7-8	many	TRBJ2-7	TGTGCCAGCAGCTTAGTAGTAGCGGGGGGTAAGCAGTACTTC	CASSLVVAGGKQYF
.	TRBV29-1	many	TRBJ1-1	TGCAGCGTTGAAGGGGCAGGACAAAACACTGAAGCTTTCTTT	CSVEGAGQNTEAFF
.	TRBV7-9	.	TRBJ1-4	TGTGCCAGCAGCGGGAGTTACCCTAATGAAAAACTGTTTTTT	CASSGSYPNEKLFF
TRBD1	TRBV4-1	many	TRBJ1-4	TGCGCCAGCAGCCGTGAGGACAGGCCTGAAAAACTGTTTTTT	CASSREDRPEKLFF
.	TRBV30	.	TRBJ2-1	TGTGCCTGGAGTGGTTACCGATACAATGAGCAGTTCTTC	CAWSGYRYNEQFF
.	TRBV6-6	few	TRBJ1-3	TGTGCCAGCTCCACCCGGGGGGAAAACACCATATATTTT	CASSTRGENTIYF
.	TRBV27	.	TRBJ2-1	TGTGCCAGCATGGGTGACTCCTACAATGAGCAGTTCTTC	CASMGDSYNEQFF
TRBD2	TRBV20-1	many	TRBJ2-2	TGCAGTGCTAGAGTGTCCTTGGTTAGCGGGGTCCAAGGGGGCACCGGGGAGCTGTTTTTT	CSARVSLVSGVQGGTGELFF
.	TRBV7-8	many	TRBJ1-4	TGTGCCAGCAGCTTAGTTCGCGAAAAACTGTTTTTT	CASSLVREKLFF
.	TRBV7-2	many	TRBJ1-5	TGTGCCAGCAGCTCACAGGGAAATCAGCCCCAGCATTTT	CASSSQGNQPQHF
.	TRBV20-1	.	TRBJ1-2	TGCAGTGCTACCCAGGGGAACTTC	CSATQGNF
.	TRBV6-4	many	TRBJ2-3	TGTGCCAGCAGTGACTCAGGGGGTTATGGTACGCAGTATTTT	CASSDSGGYGTQYF
.	TRBV7-9	few	TRBJ1-1	TGTGCCAGCAGCCCTAGCCCGGTGGGCACTGAAGCTTTCTTT	CASSPSPVGTEAFF
.	TRBV19	.	TRBJ2-1	TGTGCCAGTAGTCGCCGGACAGTACATGAGCAGTTCTTC	CASSRRTVHEQFF
.	TRBV3-1	.	TRBJ1-1	TGTGCCAGCAGCCAAGTGGACGGTACGAACACTGAAGCTTTCTTT	CASSQVDGTNTEAFF
.	TRBV5-3	.	TRBJ2-5	TGTGCCAGAAGCTTGAGGCCAAAAGAGACCCAGTACTTC	CARSLRPKETQYF
.	TRBV20-1	many	TRBJ1-1	TGCAGTGGCAGACAGCGTGAAGCTTTCTTT	CSGRQREAFF
.	TRBV20-1	many	TRBJ1-1	TGCAGTGCCAGAAAACAGGTGAACACTGAAGCTTTCTTT	CSARKQVNTEAFF
TRBD2	TRBV12-3/TRBV12-4	many	TRBJ2-1	TGTGCCAGCAGTTGGACTAGCGGGGGGGATAGGAATGAGCAGTTCTTC	CASSWTSGGDRNEQFF
TRBD1	TRBV6-1	many	TRBJ1-2	TGTGCCAGCAGTGGCCCGGGACAGGGGGTTCGCTATGGCTACACCTTC	CASSGPGQGVRYGYTF
.	TRBV30	.	TRBJ1-5	TGTGCCTGGGGTAATTCGAGCAATCAGCCCCAGCATTTT	CAWGNSSNQPQHF
TRBD2	TRBV20-1	few	TRBJ2-2	TGCAGTGCTAGTGGCACTAGCGGGCTGAACACCGGGGAGCTGTTTTTT	CSASGTSGLNTGELFF
TRBD1	TRBV30	many	TRBJ1-1	TGTGCCTGGAGTCAGGGGGGGGGTACTGAAGCTTTCTTT	CAWSQGGGTEAFF
TRBD2	TRBV6-6	few	TRBJ2-1	TGTGCCAGCAGTTACCCCACGACTAGCGGAGCCTACAATGAGCAGTTCTTC	CASSYPTTSGAYNEQFF
.	TRBV19	many	TRBJ1-2	TGTGCCAGTAGTGTTAGGACGACCAACTATGGCTACACCTTC	CASSVRTTNYGYTF
TRBD2	TRBV7-7	few	TRBJ2-3	TGTGCTAGCAGTCCTACCAAAAGCGGGGGGACAGATACGCAGTATTTT	CASSPTKSGGTDTQYF
TRBD2	TRBV6-5	few	TRBJ2-5	TGTGCCAGCAGTTACTTTACCGGGGGGGCCAGAGAGACCCAGTACTTC	CASSYFTGGARETQYF
.	TRBV5-6	few	TRBJ1-1	TGTGCCAGCAGAAAATTTCAGACGACCAACACTGAAGCTTTCTTT	CASRKFQTTNTEAFF
TRBD1	TRBV13	.	TRBJ2-1	TGTGCCAGCAGCTTAGTTGGGGACAGGGCTAACGATGAGCAGTTCTTC	CASSLVGDRANDEQFF
.	TRBV7-9	few	TRBJ2-3	TGTGCCAGCAGCTTAGTATCGGGAAGGGCAGATACGCAGTATTTT	CASSLVSGRADTQYF
TRBD1	TRBV18	few	TRBJ1-1	TGTGCCAGCTCACTAGCCGGGACAGGGGAGGGAGCTTTCTTT	CASSLAGTGEGAFF
.	TRBV5-1	many	TRBJ2-2	TGCGCCAGCAGCTCGCTTGGGAACACCGGGGAGCTGTTTTTT	CASSSLGNTGELFF
.	TRBV6-1	many	TRBJ1-1	TGTGCCAGCAGACCAGATTTTAAGAACACTGAAGCTTTCTTT	CASRPDFKNTEAFF
TRBD2	TRBV20-1	few	TRBJ2-1	TGCAGTGGCCGAGGCCCTAGCGGGGGGGCAGGTTACAATGAGCAGTTCTTC	CSGRGPSGGAGYNEQFF
.	TRBV6-2/TRBV6-3	few	TRBJ2-3	TGTGCCAGCAGCCGTGGAGTAGGACCAAGCACAGATACGCAGTATTTT	CASSRGVGPSTDTQYF
.	TRBV7-9	.	TRBJ2-2	.	CASSQPARELFFF
TRBD1	TRBV19	many	TRBJ2-3	TGTGCCAGTAGTGCATCCGGGACAGGGCGTTTCACAGATACGCAGTATTTT	CASSASGTGRFTDTQYF
.	TRBV30	many	TRBJ2-1	TGTGCCTGGGCCGGGGCACGCGGTCCGTTCTTC	CAWAGARGPFF
TRBD1	TRBV20-1	.	TRBJ1-5	TGCAGTGCTAGAACGGTTCGGTCGACAGGGGGGTATCAGCCCCAGCATTTT	CSARTVRSTGGYQPQHF
TRBD1	TRBV20-1	.	TRBJ2-7	TGCAGTGCTAGATCGTTAGAGGGGGCTGTCTACGAGCAGTACTTC	CSARSLEGAVYEQYF
.	TRBV7-2	many	TRBJ2-3	TGTGCCAGCAGCTTTTTAGTGAGTGGCGCAGATACGCAGTATTTT	CASSFLVSGADTQYF